These T cell receptor beta chains were read from a single sample in a study of graft-versus-host responses after intestinal transplantation. Their recognized antigens are unknown. TCRdb keeps only in-frame clones here, not all; method: immunoSEQ multiplex PCR. The table has 130,000 to 150,000 clones, 80% to 95% seen once. The specimen comprised unstimulated CD4+ T cells sorted from spleen or lymph node cells, sampled before intestinal transplant. All receptors come from a human donor who received an intestinal transplant. CDR3s include the opening cysteine and the closing phenylalanine or tryptophan. A D gene is named only where the DNA matches it firmly. Size values are once, few and many counts, or a class for expanded clones, and some rows have none.

size: -; J: TRBJ1-1; V: TRBV25-1; D: -; CDR3: CASRGGLGTEAFF; DNA: TGTGCCAGCAGGGGAGGGTTGGGCACTGAAGCTTTCTTT
size: -; J: TRBJ1-1; V: TRBV19; D: TRBD1; CDR3: CASSAGGGGTEAFF; DNA: TGTGCCAGTAGTGCAGGGGGCGGTGGGACTGAAGCTTTCTTT
size: -; J: TRBJ1-1; V: TRBV18; D: TRBD1; CDR3: CASSIGGALNTEAFF; DNA: TGTGCCAGCTCAATAGGGGGCGCCTTGAACACTGAAGCTTTCTTT
size: -; J: TRBJ2-7; V: TRBV5-8; D: -; CDR3: CASSLGARGALEQYF; DNA: TGTGCCAGCAGCTTGGGAGCCCGGGGGGCGCTTGAGCAGTACTTC
size: -; J: TRBJ1-5; V: TRBV28; D: -; CDR3: CASKGLRDQPQHF; DNA: TGTGCCAGCAAGGGGCTAAGGGATCAGCCCCAGCATTTT
size: -; J: TRBJ1-1; V: TRBV20-1; D: -; CDR3: CSAGRDTEAFF; DNA: TGCAGTGCTGGGAGGGACACTGAAGCTTTCTTT
size: -; J: TRBJ2-7; V: TRBV7-6; D: TRBD2; CDR3: CASSLAGRTWEQYF; DNA: TGTGCCAGCAGCTTAGCCGGGAGGACATGGGAGCAGTACTTC
size: -; J: TRBJ1-1; V: TRBV15; D: -; CDR3: CATTVDGNTEAFF; DNA: TGTGCCACCACGGTCGACGGGAACACTGAAGCTTTCTTT
size: -; J: TRBJ2-1; V: TRBV5-4; D: TRBD2; CDR3: CASSSLADYNEQLF; DNA: TGTGCCAGCAGCTCCCTAGCGGATTACAATGAGCAGCTCTTC
size: -; J: TRBJ2-7; V: TRBV14; D: -; CDR3: CAGKPGRSYEQYF; DNA: TGTGCCGGCAAGCCTGGACGCTCCTACGAGCAGTACTTC
size: -; J: TRBJ1-2; V: TRBV18; D: -; CDR3: CASSPGVGYTF; DNA: TGTGCCAGCTCACCAGGGGTTGGCTACACCTTC
size: -; J: TRBJ2-1; V: TRBV5-1; D: TRBD2; CDR3: CASSLGLAVNEQFF; DNA: TGCGCCAGCAGCCTGGGACTAGCGGTAAATGAGCAGTTCTTC
size: -; J: TRBJ1-1; V: TRBV30; D: -; CDR3: CAWSVRGGRVTEAFF; DNA: TGTGCCTGGAGTGTACGAGGAGGGCGCGTCACTGAAGCTTTCTTT
size: -; J: TRBJ1-2; V: TRBV9; D: -; CDR3: CASSPRRGNYGYTF; DNA: TGTGCCAGCAGCCCCCGCCGGGGTAACTATGGCTACACCTTC
size: -; J: TRBJ2-1; V: TRBV28; D: TRBD2; CDR3: CASSLGGGTYNEQFF; DNA: TGTGCCAGCAGTTTAGGCGGGGGTACCTACAATGAGCAGTTCTTC
size: few; J: TRBJ2-3; V: TRBV6-1; D: -; CDR3: CASSRHTDTQYF; DNA: TGTGCCAGCAGTCGCCACACAGATACGCAGTATTTT
size: -; J: TRBJ2-1; V: TRBV13; D: -; CDR3: CASSLRGLYNEQFF; DNA: TGTGCCAGCAGCTTACGGGGCCTCTACAATGAGCAGTTCTTC
size: -; J: TRBJ2-3; V: TRBV9; D: -; CDR3: CASATTGAGADTQYF; DNA: TGTGCCAGCGCCACCACGGGGGCGGGGGCAGATACGCAGTATTTT
size: -; J: TRBJ2-2; V: TRBV14; D: -; CDR3: CASSPNYYTGELFF; DNA: TGTGCCAGCAGCCCCAATTATTACACCGGGGAGCTGTTTTTT
size: -; J: TRBJ2-3; V: TRBV19; D: -; CDR3: CASSTLDTQYF; DNA: TGTGCCAGTAGTACACTGGATACGCAGTATTTT
size: -; J: TRBJ2-7; V: TRBV18; D: -; CDR3: CASSPGQGLEQYF; DNA: TGTGCCAGCTCGCCGGGGCAGGGGCTCGAGCAGTACTTC
size: -; J: TRBJ1-1; V: TRBV5-1; D: -; CDR3: CASREEGNTEAFF; DNA: TGCGCCAGCAGGGAAGAGGGAAACACTGAAGCTTTCTTT
size: -; J: TRBJ2-5; V: TRBV21-1; D: -; CDR3: CASSNLLNGGQETQYF; DNA: TGTGCCAGCAGCAACCTTCTCAACGGTGGCCAAGAGACCCAGTACTTC
size: -; J: TRBJ2-7; V: TRBV7-6; D: TRBD2; CDR3: CASSLGTSSPTYEQYF; DNA: TGTGCCAGCAGCTTAGGGACTAGCTCCCCCACTTACGAGCAGTACTTC
size: once; J: TRBJ2-3; V: TRBV25-1; D: TRBD2; CDR3: CAREYVRIELAGPDTQYF; DNA: TGTGCCAGGGAATACGTCAGGATTGAGCTAGCGGGCCCCGATACGCAGTATTTT
size: -; J: TRBJ2-3; V: TRBV7-3; D: TRBD2; CDR3: CASSLSGTSGNTQYF; DNA: TGTGCCAGCAGCTTATCCGGGACTAGCGGGAATACGCAGTATTTT
size: -; J: TRBJ1-5; V: TRBV2; D: -; CDR3: CASSPERSNQPQHF; DNA: TGTGCCAGCAGCCCGGAGCGTAGCAATCAGCCCCAGCATTTT
size: -; J: TRBJ2-5; V: TRBV30; D: -; CDR3: CAWSDGRGKETQYF; DNA: TGTGCCTGGAGTGACGGACGCGGGAAAGAGACCCAGTACTTC
size: -; J: TRBJ1-3; V: TRBV6-6; D: TRBD1; CDR3: CASTQGAGGNTIYF; DNA: TGTGCCAGCACCCAGGGGGCGGGTGGAAACACCATATATTTT
size: -; J: TRBJ2-7; V: TRBV7-9; D: TRBD2; CDR3: CASSFYLAGGGEQYF; DNA: TGTGCCAGCAGCTTTTATCTAGCGGGAGGTGGCGAGCAGTACTTC
size: -; J: TRBJ1-5; V: TRBV10-3; D: -; CDR3: CAISESIRGDSNQPQHF; DNA: TGTGCCATCAGTGAGTCTATTCGGGGGGATAGCAATCAGCCCCAGCATTTT
size: -; J: TRBJ1-1; V: TRBV5-1; D: TRBD1; CDR3: CASSLDRGTEAFF; DNA: TGCGCCAGCAGCTTGGACAGGGGTACTGAAGCTTTCTTT
size: -; J: TRBJ1-5; V: TRBV7-2; D: -; CDR3: CASSLGGPSNQPQHF; DNA: TGTGCCAGCAGCTTAGGAGGTCCTAGTAATCAGCCCCAGCATTTT
size: -; J: TRBJ2-6; V: TRBV10-3; D: -; CDR3: CAISVGKVSGANVLTF; DNA: TGTGCCATCAGTGTTGGTAAGGTATCGGGGGCCAACGTCCTGACTTTC
size: -; J: TRBJ2-2; V: TRBV29-1; D: -; CDR3: CSVVRELFF; DNA: TGCAGCGTTGTCCGGGAGCTGTTTTTT
size: -; J: TRBJ2-7; V: TRBV7-6; D: -; CDR3: CASSPEPGGQYF; DNA: TGTGCCAGCAGCCCCGAACCGGGCGGGCAGTACTTC
size: -; J: TRBJ1-3; V: TRBV19; D: -; CDR3: CASSIYLGGRGNTIYF; DNA: TGTGCCAGTAGTATCTACCTCGGGGGAAGGGGAAACACCATATATTTT
size: -; J: TRBJ2-1; V: TRBV11-3; D: -; CDR3: CASSLWTDNEQFF; DNA: TGTGCCAGCAGCTTGTGGACCGACAATGAGCAGTTCTTC
size: -; J: TRBJ1-1; V: TRBV18; D: -; CDR3: CASSPPGRANTEAFF; DNA: TGTGCCAGCTCACCACCGGGCAGGGCGAACACTGAAGCTTTCTTT
size: -; J: TRBJ2-1; V: TRBV7-2; D: -; CDR3: CASSQDGGDNEQFF; DNA: TGTGCCAGCAGCCAAGACGGAGGGGACAATGAGCAGTTCTTC
size: -; J: TRBJ1-1; V: TRBV30; D: TRBD1; CDR3: CAWSVGGQGPPEAFF; DNA: TGTGCCTGGAGTGTTGGCGGACAGGGGCCCCCTGAAGCTTTCTTT
size: -; J: TRBJ2-5; V: TRBV2; D: TRBD2; CDR3: CASSESSGRAGYQETQYF; DNA: TGTGCCAGCAGTGAATCTAGCGGGAGGGCCGGGTACCAAGAGACCCAGTACTTC
size: -; J: TRBJ2-1; V: TRBV2; D: -; CDR3: CASRRGPPGWNNEQFF; DNA: TGTGCCAGCAGGAGGGGTCCCCCCGGATGGAACAATGAGCAGTTCTTC
size: -; J: TRBJ2-7; V: TRBV9; D: -; CDR3: CASSVGKGDSYEQYF; DNA: TGTGCCAGCAGCGTTGGCAAGGGGGATAGTTACGAGCAGTACTTC
size: -; J: TRBJ2-5; V: TRBV5-5; D: TRBD1; CDR3: CASSPRTGGIWETQYF; DNA: TGTGCCAGCAGCCCCCGGACAGGGGGTATTTGGGAGACCCAGTACTTC
size: -; J: TRBJ2-1; V: TRBV6-5; D: -; CDR3: CASSWTREAYNEQFF; DNA: TGTGCCAGCAGTTGGACCAGGGAAGCCTACAATGAGCAGTTCTTC
size: -; J: TRBJ1-5; V: TRBV30; D: -; CDR3: CAWSSPHRDSNQPQHF; DNA: TGTGCCTGGAGTTCGCCCCACAGGGATAGCAATCAGCCCCAGCATTTT
size: -; J: TRBJ1-4; V: TRBV6-1; D: -; CDR3: CAIRPGSTNEKLFF; DNA: TGTGCCATTAGACCAGGGTCGACTAATGAAAAACTGTTTTTT
size: once; J: TRBJ2-7; V: TRBV27; D: TRBD1; CDR3: CASSSPGTASYEQYF; DNA: TGTGCCAGCAGTTCTCCCGGGACAGCCTCCTACGAGCAGTACTTC
size: -; J: TRBJ1-1; V: TRBV20-1; D: -; CDR3: CSASQGAEAFF; DNA: TGCAGTGCTAGTCAGGGCGCTGAAGCTTTCTTT
size: -; J: TRBJ1-1; V: TRBV27; D: TRBD1; CDR3: CASSPLLGTDNSKAFF; DNA: TGTGCCAGCAGTCCACTCCTCGGGACAGATAACAGCAAAGCTTTCTTT
size: -; J: TRBJ2-5; V: TRBV29-1; D: -; CDR3: CSVTEGIKETQYF; DNA: TGCAGCGTAACTGAGGGGATCAAAGAGACCCAGTACTTC
size: -; J: TRBJ2-7; V: TRBV5-4; D: -; CDR3: CASSSYPARTTVNEQYF; DNA: TGTGCCAGCAGCTCCTACCCCGCCCGGACTACCGTGAACGAGCAGTACTTC
size: -; J: TRBJ2-2; V: TRBV11-3; D: TRBD1; CDR3: CASSSGQGGTGELFF; DNA: TGTGCCAGCAGTTCCGGACAGGGAGGCACCGGGGAGCTGTTTTTT
size: -; J: TRBJ1-2; V: TRBV6-5; D: TRBD1; CDR3: CASSFNTGANGYTF; DNA: TGTGCCAGCAGTTTTAATACAGGGGCTAATGGCTACACCTTC